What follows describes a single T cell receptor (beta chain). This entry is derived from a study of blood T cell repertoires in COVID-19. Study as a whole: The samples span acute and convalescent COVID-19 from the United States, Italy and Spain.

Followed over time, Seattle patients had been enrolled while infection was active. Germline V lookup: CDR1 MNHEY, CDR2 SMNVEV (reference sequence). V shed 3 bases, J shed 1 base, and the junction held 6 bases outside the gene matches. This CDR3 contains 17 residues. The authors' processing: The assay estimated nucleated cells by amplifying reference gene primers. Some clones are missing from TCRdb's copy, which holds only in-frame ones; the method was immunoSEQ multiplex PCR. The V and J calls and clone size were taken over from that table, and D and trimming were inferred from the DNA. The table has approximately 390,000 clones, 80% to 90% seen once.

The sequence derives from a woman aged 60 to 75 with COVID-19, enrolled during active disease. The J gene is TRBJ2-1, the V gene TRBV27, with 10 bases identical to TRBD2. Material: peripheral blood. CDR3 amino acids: CASSFEASGGSYNEQFF. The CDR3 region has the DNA TGTGCCAGCAGTTTCGAGGCTAGCGGGGGTTCCTACAATGAGCAGTTCTTC.